This T cell receptor beta chain was documented in a study of Tregs in tolerant kidney transplant recipients. Trimming cost V 3 bases and J 6 bases, with 8 bases left between them. The CDR3 has 13 amino acids. Germline CDR1 and CDR2: LNHDA and SQIVND (reference sequence). General study results and limits: Tregs expanded with activated donor B cells seemed most donor-specific. Findings come from small patient numbers and require larger validation. Biological reproducibility was not directly addressed, but technical replication error appeared minimal.

On this clone itself: The antigen is undetermined.

TCRdb's copy holds only in-frame clones and misses some; the assay was immunoSEQ multiplex PCR. In the table there are 240,000 or so clones, roughly four fifths of which are singletons. Unstimulated regulatory T cells (CD4+CD25+CD127-), CD4+CD25- non-regulatory cells, CD4 and CD8 cells were FACS-sorted from thawed PBMCs. This sequence was found in a human donor in good health. The chain recombines TRBV19 with TRBJ1-4; D ambiguous. Sequencing was done on a sample of CD4+ T cells from blood. The CDR3 region is CASSIWGYEKLFF. DNA for the CDR3: TGTGCCAGTAGTATCTGGGGTTATGAAAAACTGTTTTTT.